The rows below give T cell receptor beta chains drawn from one sample of a study of blood T cell repertoires in COVID-19. The table came from immunoSEQ multiplex PCR; TCRdb's copy has only in-frame clones and leaves some out. This sample has 300,000 to 400,000 clones, with approximately 88% found just once. Source material: peripheral blood. The receptors derive from a woman younger than 45 with COVID-19, enrolled during active disease. Each CDR3 is given with its conserved first and last residue. The order of the fields is D gene, clone size, J gene, V gene, CDR3 DNA, CDR3 protein. The D gene is left open where the match is weak. Where a row states a size, it is once, few, many or the class of an expanded clone; other rows omit it.

-,-,TRBJ2-3,TRBV19,TGTGCCAGTCGAAACAGGGGACGGGAGACAGATACGCAGTATTTT,CASRNRGRETDTQYF
-,-,TRBJ1-2,TRBV6-5,TGTGCCAGCAGTCCGTCCGGGTATAGTGGCTACACCTTC,CASSPSGYSGYTF
-,-,TRBJ2-2,TRBV28,TGTGCCAGCAGTTCGGGGTTTCCCGGGGAGCTGTTTTTT,CASSSGFPGELFF
-,once,TRBJ1-2,TRBV6-4,TGTGCCAGCAGTGCAGGGCCACCGTATGGCTACACCTTC,CASSAGPPYGYTF
TRBD1,-,TRBJ1-4,TRBV27,TGTGCCAGCAGTTTTACAGGGGAAGGCATTGCAACTAATGAAAAACTGTTTTTT,CASSFTGEGIATNEKLFF
TRBD2,-,TRBJ2-3,TRBV4-3,TGCGCCAGCAGCCAAGATGGGACTAGCGGAAACACAGATACGCAGTATTTT,CASSQDGTSGNTDTQYF
-,-,TRBJ1-1,TRBV28,TGTGCCAGCAGTTCGGTCTACCAAGCTTTCTTT,CASSSVYQAFF
-,-,TRBJ2-2,TRBV19,TGTGCCTCCGGCGGCGGGGAGCTGTTTTTT,CASGGGELFF
TRBD2,-,TRBJ2-3,TRBV18,TGTGCCAGCTCACCAGCTAGCGGGGGGGCCACAGATACGCAGTATTTT,CASSPASGGATDTQYF
-,-,TRBJ1-3,TRBV7-9,TGTGCCAGCAGCCCCAACACAGTCAACACCATATATTTT,CASSPNTVNTIYF
-,-,TRBJ2-7,TRBV18,TGTGCCAGCTCACCAAACAGAAACTACGAGCAGTACTTC,CASSPNRNYEQYF
TRBD1,-,TRBJ1-2,TRBV27,TGTGCCAGCAGTTTATTACAGGGGGTTGGCTACACCTTC,CASSLLQGVGYTF
TRBD1,-,TRBJ1-2,TRBV10-1,TGCGCCAGCACTCAACGAAAAAGTCCCGGGACAGGTAACTATGGCTACACCTTC,CASTQRKSPGTGNYGYTF
TRBD1,-,TRBJ1-4,TRBV5-1,TGCGCCAGCAGCTTGACGACAGGGTTAGGAGAAAAACTGTTTTTT,CASSLTTGLGEKLFF
TRBD1,-,TRBJ2-2,TRBV5-1,TGCGCCAGCAGCTTGGGACAGGGGCTCTACACCGGGGAGCTGTTTTTT,CASSLGQGLYTGELFF
-,-,TRBJ1-4,TRBV18,TGTGCCAGCTCACCAATACAGACAACTAATGAAAAACTGTTTTTT,CASSPIQTTNEKLFF
TRBD1,-,TRBJ1-2,TRBV4-1,TGCGCCAGCAGCCAAGTAGGGGGCACACAGGCCCGATATGGCTACACCTTC,CASSQVGGTQARYGYTF
-,-,TRBJ1-2,TRBV6-5,TGTGCTTCCTGCCTACCAGGCTATGGCTACACCTTC,CASCLPGYGYTF
-,-,TRBJ1-3,TRBV4-1,TGCGCCAGCAGCCAAGGGACAGCTGGAAACACCATATATTTT,CASSQGTAGNTIYF
-,once,TRBJ2-3,TRBV5-6,TGTGCCAGCAGCACCGGGACTAGCACAGATACGCAGTATTTT,CASSTGTSTDTQYF
-,-,TRBJ1-1,TRBV29-1,TGCAGCGTTTCCGGGGGTATTGGCAGCGGAGCTTTCTTT,CSVSGGIGSGAFF
TRBD1,once,TRBJ1-1,TRBV5-1,TGCGCCAGCAGATTTGGACAGGGCGACACTGAAGCTTTCTTT,CASRFGQGDTEAFF
TRBD1,-,TRBJ1-1,TRBV19,TGTGCCACTAGCCTCCTTGGACAGGCGACCTACACTGAAGCTTTCTTT,CATSLLGQATYTEAFF
-,-,TRBJ1-6,TRBV5-6,TGTGCCAGCAGCTTGACACAGGGAAATTCACCCCTCCACTTT,CASSLTQGNSPLHF
-,-,TRBJ1-2,TRBV4-1,TGCGCCAGCAGCCAAGGGGGTGGGGGCGACTATGGCTACACCTTC,CASSQGGGGDYGYTF
TRBD2,-,TRBJ2-5,TRBV11-2,TGTGCCAGCAGAAGGAGCGGGGGGGCAACTCGAGAGACCCAGTACTTC,CASRRSGGATRETQYF
-,-,TRBJ2-2,TRBV7-2,TGTGCCAGCAGCTTAGGATGGGCAGGCGTGAGCACCGGGGAGCTGTTTTTT,CASSLGWAGVSTGELFF
-,-,TRBJ1-3,TRBV7-9,TGTGCCAGCAGCTTATCAGCAGGCGGAAACACCATATATTTT,CASSLSAGGNTIYF
-,-,TRBJ1-3,TRBV10-1,TGCGCCAGCAGTGAGGGGGGCAGACGATGCTCTGGAAACACCATATATTTT,CASSEGGRRCSGNTIYF
TRBD1,-,TRBJ1-2,TRBV5-4,TGTGCCAGCAGCCCAAAACTGACAGGGATTCTCTATGGCTACACCTTC,CASSPKLTGILYGYTF
TRBD2,-,TRBJ2-1,TRBV24-1,TGTGCCACCAGCCCCGGGAGGGGCCTCTACGTTGAGCAGTTCTTC,CATSPGRGLYVEQFF
TRBD1,-,TRBJ1-2,TRBV2,TGTGCCAGCAGCCAGGGACAGGGGGCAATTAACTATGGCTACACCTTC,CASSQGQGAINYGYTF
-,-,TRBJ1-5,TRBV5-1,TGCGCCAGCAGCTTGGCTGGCAATCAGCCCCAGCATTTT,CASSLAGNQPQHF
-,-,TRBJ2-1,TRBV28,TGTGCCAGCAGTCAGGGGTTGTATGAGCAGTTCTTC,CASSQGLYEQFF
-,-,TRBJ1-2,TRBV18,TGTGCCAGCTCCTCGGAAACAGGGAATTCTGGCTACACCTTC,CASSSETGNSGYTF
TRBD1,-,TRBJ1-6,TRBV4-2,TGTGCCAGCAGCCAAGAAGGGGGCGCCGGTTCACCCCTCCACTTT,CASSQEGGAGSPLHF
-,-,TRBJ1-5,TRBV6-2/TRBV6-3,TGTGCCAGCAGTTACGGGGGGGCACGTCAGCCCCAGCATTTT,CASSYGGARQPQHF
TRBD1,-,TRBJ1-2,TRBV28,TGTGCCACCTGGACAGGGTACTATGGCTACACCTTC,CATWTGYYGYTF
TRBD1,few,TRBJ1-1,TRBV6-1,TGTGCCAGCAGTGTGAGAGAGACAGGGGGCGTGCGGACTGAAGCTTTCTTT,CASSVRETGGVRTEAFF
-,-,TRBJ1-1,TRBV2,TGTGCCAGCAGCCGATCTACTCGCCCGGGTGGGAACACTGAAGCTTTCTTT,CASSRSTRPGGNTEAFF
-,-,TRBJ2-7,TRBV6-5,TGTGCCAGCAGCCCCGGGACACCCGGCTCCTACGAGCAGTACTTC,CASSPGTPGSYEQYF
-,once,TRBJ1-2,TRBV20-1,TGCAGTGCTAGCGCGGGACCAACCTACACCTTC,CSASAGPTYTF
TRBD2,-,TRBJ2-5,TRBV7-9,TGTGCCAGCGGGCCTAGCGGGGGGGCTGAGACCCAGTACTTC,CASGPSGGAETQYF
-,once,TRBJ1-1,TRBV7-2,TGTGCCAGCAGCGTCATACAGGGGAACACTGAAGCTTTCTTT,CASSVIQGNTEAFF
TRBD1,-,TRBJ1-1,TRBV19,TGTGCCAGTACCGACCAGGGGGCACCACTCATGAACACTGAAGCTTTCTTT,CASTDQGAPLMNTEAFF
-,-,TRBJ1-2,TRBV15,TGTGCCACCAGCAGTGGCCGGGGTGGCTACACCTTC,CATSSGRGGYTF
-,-,TRBJ1-5,TRBV28,TGTGCCAGCAGTTACATCAATCAGCCCCAGCATTTT,CASSYINQPQHF
-,-,TRBJ1-1,TRBV7-8,TGTGCCAGCAGCTTAGCGGTAGATACTGAAGCTTTCTTT,CASSLAVDTEAFF
-,-,TRBJ2-3,TRBV15,TGTGCCACCAGCAGCCGGGGAGGGGGGAATACAGATACGCAGTATTTT,CATSSRGGGNTDTQYF
-,-,TRBJ1-3,TRBV29-1,TGCAGCGTTGAATCGGGAAACACCATATATTTT,CSVESGNTIYF
TRBD2,-,TRBJ2-2,TRBV5-1,TGCGCCAGCAGCCCCGGGGGGGCCTGGGAGCTGTTTTTT,CASSPGGAWELFF
TRBD1,-,TRBJ1-1,TRBV24-1,TGTGCCACCGGACGGGACAGGGGATTGAACACTGAAGCTTTCTTT,CATGRDRGLNTEAFF
-,-,TRBJ2-1,TRBV5-1,TGCGCCAGCAGCTTGAACCAGGGCGTCCATAATGAGCAGTTCTTC,CASSLNQGVHNEQFF
-,-,TRBJ1-5,TRBV19,TGTGCCAGTAGTATGGGCAGGGGCCTCAATCAGCCCCAGCATTTT,CASSMGRGLNQPQHF
TRBD1,-,TRBJ1-5,TRBV18,TGTGCCAGCTCACGCGGACAGGGAGGTAGCAATCAGCCCCAGCATTTT,CASSRGQGGSNQPQHF